This is a list of T cell receptor beta chains from one sample in a study of blood T cells in healthy people across ages. TCRdb re-called the 5' RACE reads with MiXCR, one entry per CDR3 protein. The sample records hundreds of thousands of distinct CDR3 sequences, approximately 50% being singletons. Source material: blood. The receptors were gathered from a man between 60 and 75 years old in good health. CDR3s leave out the opening cysteine and the closing phenylalanine or tryptophan. Each record gives: CDR3 protein, V gene.

cdr3_aa: ASSQRLAGEYNEQF
v_call: TRBV4-1

cdr3_aa: ASSSRQGSQETQY
v_call: TRBV18

cdr3_aa: ASRELGLAGQETQY
v_call: TRBV6-1

cdr3_aa: ASSPPGTSIDTQY
v_call: TRBV18

cdr3_aa: ASSLGATDVYERY
v_call: TRBV5-1

cdr3_aa: ASSEYRGSQETQY
v_call: TRBV25-1

cdr3_aa: ASSQGRGSDTQY
v_call: TRBV11-2

cdr3_aa: ASSLTTMDHYNEQF
v_call: TRBV5-1

cdr3_aa: ASSLRGGADTQY
v_call: TRBV12-3/TRBV12-4

cdr3_aa: ASSSGLQVTPTYNEQF
v_call: TRBV7-9

cdr3_aa: AISLGDGGGTQY
v_call: TRBV10-3

cdr3_aa: ASSSLPRNTEAF
v_call: TRBV7-9

cdr3_aa: ATSGSGGTDTQY
v_call: TRBV24-1

cdr3_aa: ASSYPHRCTDTQY
v_call: TRBV6-5

cdr3_aa: ASSLGDRTSGNTIY
v_call: TRBV5-1

cdr3_aa: ASSLRANSGYNEQY
v_call: TRBV27

cdr3_aa: ASSRFEANEQF
v_call: TRBV6-5

cdr3_aa: ASSPGRTDYGYT
v_call: TRBV18

cdr3_aa: SARPRVNSNQPQH
v_call: TRBV20-1

cdr3_aa: ASSPNRVAEAF
v_call: TRBV7-8

cdr3_aa: ASSVGGGPSSTGELF
v_call: TRBV9

cdr3_aa: SAHQGLAKNIQY
v_call: TRBV20-1

cdr3_aa: ASSHWAGANEQF
v_call: TRBV6-5

cdr3_aa: ASRAVTDTQY
v_call: TRBV12-3/TRBV12-4

cdr3_aa: ASRFRGLFVYEQY
v_call: TRBV6-2/TRBV6-3

cdr3_aa: AISAAGTEETQY
v_call: TRBV10-3

cdr3_aa: SATKTGQRQETQY
v_call: TRBV20-1

cdr3_aa: SASRLAGDSYNEQF
v_call: TRBV20-1

cdr3_aa: SASSGRANEQF
v_call: TRBV20-1